The rows below give T cell receptor beta chains drawn from one sample of a study of T-cell memory formation after mild COVID-19. TCRdb reprocessed the 5' RACE reads via MiXCR and lists one record per CDR3 protein. This sample has more than 150,000 distinct CDR3 sequences, with roughly 18% found just once. The sample consisted of PBMCs or a T cell subset sorted from them (not recorded which). Every receptor here comes from a man younger than 35 who had mild COVID-19 (a few samples of this study predate the infection). Cell type and time point are not known. The CDR3 runs from the conserved cysteine through the conserved F or W. A D gene is named only where the DNA matches it firmly. Where a row states a size, it is once, few, many or the class of an expanded clone; other rows omit it.

j_call: TRBJ2-7; v_call: TRBV15; d_call: .; clone_size: .; cdr3_aa: CATSRAGSPAGEQYF; cdr3_nt: TGTGCCACCAGCAGAGCAGGGTCCCCCGCTGGCGAGCAGTACTTC
j_call: TRBJ1-2; v_call: TRBV7-9; d_call: .; clone_size: .; cdr3_aa: CASSRTRGPAGDGYTF; cdr3_nt: TGTGCCAGCAGCCGAACTCGGGGGCCGGCTGGCGATGGCTACACCTTC
j_call: TRBJ1-1; v_call: TRBV7-2; d_call: .; clone_size: .; cdr3_aa: CASSFHRASGTEAFF; cdr3_nt: TGTGCCAGCAGCTTTCACAGAGCCTCGGGGACTGAAGCTTTCTTT
j_call: TRBJ2-3; v_call: TRBV7-3; d_call: .; clone_size: .; cdr3_aa: CASSSGSSRSTDTQYF; cdr3_nt: TGTGCCAGCAGCTCCGGGTCCTCCCGCAGCACAGATACGCAGTATTTT
j_call: TRBJ2-6; v_call: TRBV5-1; d_call: .; clone_size: .; cdr3_aa: CASIGGSGANVLTF; cdr3_nt: TGCGCCAGCATAGGGGGATCTGGGGCCAACGTCCTGACTTTC
j_call: TRBJ2-5; v_call: TRBV11-2; d_call: .; clone_size: .; cdr3_aa: CASSLDKLQTQYF; cdr3_nt: TGTGCCAGCAGCTTAGATAAGTTGCAGACCCAGTACTTC
j_call: TRBJ1-2; v_call: TRBV6-1; d_call: TRBD1; clone_size: many; cdr3_aa: CASSDPGQGTYGYTF; cdr3_nt: TGTGCCAGCAGTGACCCGGGACAGGGGACCTATGGCTACACCTTC
j_call: TRBJ1-2; v_call: TRBV7-2; d_call: .; clone_size: few; cdr3_aa: CASSSRDSGGYTF; cdr3_nt: TGTGCCAGCAGCTCCCGGGACTCTGGGGGCTACACCTTC
j_call: TRBJ2-3; v_call: TRBV9; d_call: .; clone_size: .; cdr3_aa: CASSARSSFPDTQYF; cdr3_nt: TGTGCCAGCAGTGCTCGGAGTAGCTTCCCAGATACGCAGTATTTT
j_call: TRBJ2-7; v_call: TRBV27; d_call: TRBD1; clone_size: few; cdr3_aa: CASSPGQGLTYEQYF; cdr3_nt: TGTGCCAGCAGTCCGGGACAGGGGCTAACCTACGAGCAGTACTTC
j_call: TRBJ1-1; v_call: TRBV20-1; d_call: .; clone_size: .; cdr3_aa: CSAILGWEAFF; cdr3_nt: TGCAGTGCGATCCTGGGTTGGGAAGCTTTCTTT
j_call: TRBJ1-1; v_call: TRBV5-5; d_call: TRBD1; clone_size: many; cdr3_aa: CASSPRPRQGGDNTEAFF; cdr3_nt: TGTGCCAGCAGCCCTCGGCCTCGACAGGGGGGGGACAACACTGAAGCTTTCTTT
j_call: TRBJ1-1; v_call: TRBV5-5; d_call: .; clone_size: .; cdr3_aa: CASSLNPLGLEWAGF; cdr3_nt: TGTGCCAGCAGCTTAAACCCGCTGGGCTTAGAGTGGGCTGGTTTT
j_call: TRBJ2-5; v_call: TRBV29-1; d_call: .; clone_size: .; cdr3_aa: CSVEASRGRQETQYF; cdr3_nt: TGCAGCGTTGAAGCCTCTCGAGGTCGTCAAGAGACCCAGTACTTC
j_call: TRBJ2-1; v_call: TRBV12-3/TRBV12-4; d_call: TRBD2; clone_size: .; cdr3_aa: CASRFRTRSNEQFF; cdr3_nt: TGTGCCAGCAGATTTCGGACTAGAAGCAATGAGCAGTTCTTC
j_call: TRBJ1-2; v_call: TRBV18; d_call: TRBD1; clone_size: .; cdr3_aa: CASSPGQGGGYGYTF; cdr3_nt: TGTGCCAGCTCACCCGGACAGGGGGGAGGCTATGGCTACACCTTC
j_call: TRBJ2-5; v_call: TRBV3-1; d_call: .; clone_size: .; cdr3_aa: CASSRWETQYF; cdr3_nt: TGTGCCAGCAGCCGGTGGGAGACCCAGTACTTC
j_call: TRBJ2-7; v_call: TRBV5-1; d_call: .; clone_size: few; cdr3_aa: CASSPDNYEQYF; cdr3_nt: TGCGCCAGCAGCCCGGACAACTACGAGCAGTACTTC
j_call: TRBJ2-3; v_call: TRBV9; d_call: .; clone_size: .; cdr3_aa: CASSVEFTDTQYF; cdr3_nt: TGTGCCAGCAGCGTGGAATTCACAGATACGCAGTATTTT
j_call: TRBJ2-1; v_call: TRBV4-2; d_call: TRBD2; clone_size: .; cdr3_aa: CASSQALAGAYNEQFF; cdr3_nt: TGTGCCAGCAGCCAGGCTCTAGCGGGGGCTTACAATGAGCAGTTCTTC
j_call: TRBJ2-3; v_call: TRBV21-1; d_call: .; clone_size: .; cdr3_aa: CASSLDDTVGGIDTQYF; cdr3_nt: TGTGCCAGCAGCCTAGACGATACGGTAGGGGGTATCGATACGCAGTATTTT
j_call: TRBJ2-7; v_call: TRBV5-1; d_call: TRBD1; clone_size: .; cdr3_aa: CASSSQGENYEQYF; cdr3_nt: TGCGCCAGCAGCTCACAGGGGGAGAACTACGAGCAGTACTTC
j_call: TRBJ2-4; v_call: TRBV6-2/TRBV6-3; d_call: TRBD1; clone_size: few; cdr3_aa: CASSYSKGANIQYF; cdr3_nt: TGTGCCAGCAGTTACTCTAAGGGGGCAAACATTCAGTACTTC
j_call: TRBJ2-3; v_call: TRBV4-3; d_call: .; clone_size: many; cdr3_aa: CASSQSREDTQYF; cdr3_nt: TGCGCCAGCAGCCAATCAAGGGAGGATACGCAGTATTTT
j_call: TRBJ1-1; v_call: TRBV20-1; d_call: TRBD1; clone_size: few; cdr3_aa: CSADHGQAGGCFF; cdr3_nt: TGCAGTGCCGACCACGGACAGGCGGGAGGGTGCTTCTTT
j_call: TRBJ2-2; v_call: TRBV7-9; d_call: .; clone_size: many; cdr3_aa: CASSHRVPTGELFF; cdr3_nt: TGTGCCAGCAGCCACCGGGTCCCCACCGGGGAGCTGTTTTTT
j_call: TRBJ2-7; v_call: TRBV6-2/TRBV6-3; d_call: TRBD2; clone_size: few; cdr3_aa: CASRLAGETYEQYF; cdr3_nt: TGTGCCAGCAGGCTAGCGGGGGAGACCTACGAGCAGTACTTC
j_call: TRBJ2-3; v_call: TRBV5-1; d_call: TRBD2; clone_size: few; cdr3_aa: CASSNGLAGGADTQYF; cdr3_nt: TGCGCCAGCAGCAACGGACTAGCGGGGGGGGCAGATACGCAGTATTTT
j_call: TRBJ1-5; v_call: TRBV28; d_call: TRBD1; clone_size: .; cdr3_aa: CASSLGTGNQPQHF; cdr3_nt: TGTGCCAGCAGTTTAGGGACAGGGAATCAGCCCCAGCATTTT
j_call: TRBJ2-3; v_call: TRBV18; d_call: .; clone_size: few; cdr3_aa: CASSPSSSTDTQYF; cdr3_nt: TGTGCCAGCTCACCCTCTTCGAGCACAGATACGCAGTATTTT
j_call: TRBJ2-5; v_call: TRBV14; d_call: .; clone_size: .; cdr3_aa: CASSQRTRQETQYF; cdr3_nt: TGTGCCAGCAGCCAAAGGACTCGTCAAGAGACCCAGTACTTC